The rows below give T cell receptor beta chains drawn from one sample of a study of cytomegalovirus exposure and HLA in healthy donors. Only in-frame clones appear in the TCRdb table, and some are missing; sequencing was by immunoSEQ multiplex PCR. The repertoire holds approximately 30,000 clones, with around 60% as singletons. Sequences were obtained from PBMCs. All receptors come from a middle-aged man in good health and CMV-seropositive. The CDR3 runs from the conserved cysteine through the conserved F or W. Fields, in order: D gene, CDR3 length, V gene, CDR3 protein. The D gene is left open where the match is weak.

d_gene: NA
len: 19
v_gene: TRBV21-1
CDR3aa: CASSSEGILASGASYEQYF

d_gene: TRBD1
len: 13
v_gene: TRBV19
CDR3aa: CASSIRQGDEQYF

d_gene: NA
len: 14
v_gene: TRBV6-1
CDR3aa: CASSVFQNNEKLFF

d_gene: TRBD1
len: 15
v_gene: TRBV5-1
CDR3aa: CASSLGTGEGETQYF

d_gene: NA
len: 15
v_gene: TRBV5-1
CDR3aa: CASSLADTYWETQYF

d_gene: NA
len: 15
v_gene: TRBV30
CDR3aa: CAWIPSGRQWGEQYF

d_gene: TRBD1
len: 15
v_gene: TRBV6-5
CDR3aa: CASSGDSGSSYEQYF

d_gene: NA
len: 13
v_gene: TRBV19
CDR3aa: CASSISGPGELFF

d_gene: NA
len: 16
v_gene: TRBV9
CDR3aa: CASSVVGGSLYNEQFF

d_gene: NA
len: 13
v_gene: TRBV7-2
CDR3aa: CASSFGLRETQYF

d_gene: NA
len: 15
v_gene: TRBV28
CDR3aa: CASSFYGQNTGELFF

d_gene: NA
len: 15
v_gene: TRBV6-1
CDR3aa: CASRLSGTFSYEQYF

d_gene: TRBD2
len: 16
v_gene: TRBV5-6
CDR3aa: CASSLRSSGRADTQYF

d_gene: TRBD2
len: 20
v_gene: TRBV19
CDR3aa: CASSIAGTSGSRPSSYEQYF

d_gene: NA
len: 15
v_gene: TRBV5-6
CDR3aa: CASSYLVQGNTEAFF

d_gene: NA
len: 13
v_gene: TRBV28
CDR3aa: CASRTASPYEQYF

d_gene: NA
len: 13
v_gene: TRBV5-6
CDR3aa: CATSPTGRPEQYF

d_gene: TRBD2
len: 15
v_gene: TRBV5-4
CDR3aa: CASSTGTSGTYEQYF

d_gene: NA
len: 12
v_gene: TRBV29-1
CDR3aa: CSVEVGASEQYF

d_gene: TRBD2
len: 19
v_gene: TRBV4-2
CDR3aa: CASSQDLVAGGLAKNIQYF

d_gene: TRBD2
len: 15
v_gene: TRBV7-2
CDR3aa: CASSPHGEGQETQYF

d_gene: NA
len: 16
v_gene: TRBV9
CDR3aa: CASSVVGGGLEDEQFF

d_gene: TRBD1
len: 16
v_gene: TRBV5-6
CDR3aa: CASSKGQGAEVETQYF

d_gene: TRBD1
len: 15
v_gene: TRBV30
CDR3aa: CAWGWDSSYNSPLHF

d_gene: TRBD1
len: 16
v_gene: TRBV4-1
CDR3aa: CASSQDKGAANEKLFF

d_gene: NA
len: 15
v_gene: TRBV28
CDR3aa: CASSFKGASREKLFF

d_gene: TRBD1
len: 15
v_gene: TRBV2
CDR3aa: CASSEAGTGQRPQHF

d_gene: TRBD1
len: 14
v_gene: TRBV5-4
CDR3aa: CASRAGTEPNEQFF

d_gene: NA
len: 14
v_gene: TRBV5-1
CDR3aa: CASSPDSLNQPQHF

d_gene: NA
len: 11
v_gene: TRBV6-6
CDR3aa: CASRESHEQYF

d_gene: NA
len: 14
v_gene: TRBV25-1
CDR3aa: CASSEDRLTGELFF

d_gene: TRBD2
len: 16
v_gene: TRBV5-1
CDR3aa: CASSGATSGTGYEQYF

d_gene: NA
len: 14
v_gene: TRBV5-4
CDR3aa: CASSLFPSNYGYTF

d_gene: TRBD1
len: 14
v_gene: TRBV2
CDR3aa: CASSERQGLGKLFF

d_gene: NA
len: 14
v_gene: TRBV7-9
CDR3aa: CASSLDHAMMALHF

d_gene: TRBD2
len: 15
v_gene: TRBV4-1
CDR3aa: CASSQEGLGKETQYF

d_gene: TRBD2
len: 16
v_gene: TRBV4-1
CDR3aa: CASSQGLAGEVETQYF

d_gene: TRBD1
len: 12
v_gene: TRBV7-2
CDR3aa: CASSLRQGEAFF

d_gene: NA
len: 13
v_gene: TRBV5-1
CDR3aa: CASGIQGNEKLFF

d_gene: TRBD1
len: 19
v_gene: TRBV30
CDR3aa: CAWKAPTGKALSGANVLTF

d_gene: NA
len: 15
v_gene: TRBV6-5
CDR3aa: CASSYAAGPYNEQFF

d_gene: NA
len: 14
v_gene: TRBV29-1
CDR3aa: CSGGRTVGNTEAFF

d_gene: NA
len: 13
v_gene: TRBV29-1
CDR3aa: CSVEAGEYTEAFF

d_gene: NA
len: 15
v_gene: TRBV10-3
CDR3aa: CAISEEGVGQETQYF

d_gene: NA
len: 11
v_gene: TRBV6-5
CDR3aa: CASSTGYGYTF

d_gene: NA
len: 15
v_gene: TRBV6-6
CDR3aa: CASSYLNGVYNEQFF